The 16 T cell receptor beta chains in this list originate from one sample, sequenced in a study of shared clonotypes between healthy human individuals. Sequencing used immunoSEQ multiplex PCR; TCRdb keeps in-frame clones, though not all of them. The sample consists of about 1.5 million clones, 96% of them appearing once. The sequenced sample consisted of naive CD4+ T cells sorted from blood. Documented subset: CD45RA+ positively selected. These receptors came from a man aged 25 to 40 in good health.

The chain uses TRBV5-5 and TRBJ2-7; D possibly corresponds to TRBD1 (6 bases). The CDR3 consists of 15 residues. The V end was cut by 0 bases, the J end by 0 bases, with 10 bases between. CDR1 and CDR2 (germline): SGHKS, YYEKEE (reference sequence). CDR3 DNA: TGTGCCAGCAGCTTGGGGCAGGGGAGCTCCTACGAGCAGTACTTC. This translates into CASSLGQGSSYEQYF.

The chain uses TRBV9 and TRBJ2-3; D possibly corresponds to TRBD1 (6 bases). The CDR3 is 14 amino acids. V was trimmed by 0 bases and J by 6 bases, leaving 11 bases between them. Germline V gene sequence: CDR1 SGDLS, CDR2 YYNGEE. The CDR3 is CASSVDRVGDTQYF. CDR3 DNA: TGTGCCAGCAGCGTAGACAGGGTGGGGGATACGCAGTATTTT.

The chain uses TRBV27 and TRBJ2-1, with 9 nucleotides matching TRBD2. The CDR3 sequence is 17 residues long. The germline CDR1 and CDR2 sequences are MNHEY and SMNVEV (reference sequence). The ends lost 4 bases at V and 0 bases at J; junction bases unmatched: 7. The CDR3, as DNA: TGTGCCAGCAGTTCTTATGCGGGACTAGCCTCCTACAATGAGCAGTTCTTC. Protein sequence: CASSSYAGLASYNEQFF.

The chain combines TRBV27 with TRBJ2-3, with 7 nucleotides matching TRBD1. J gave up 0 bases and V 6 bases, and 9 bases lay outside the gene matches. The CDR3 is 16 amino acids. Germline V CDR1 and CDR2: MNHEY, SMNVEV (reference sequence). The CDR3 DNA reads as TGTGCCAGCAGGCGCCCCGGGACAGTAAGCACAGATACGCAGTATTTT. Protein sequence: CASRRPGTVSTDTQYF.

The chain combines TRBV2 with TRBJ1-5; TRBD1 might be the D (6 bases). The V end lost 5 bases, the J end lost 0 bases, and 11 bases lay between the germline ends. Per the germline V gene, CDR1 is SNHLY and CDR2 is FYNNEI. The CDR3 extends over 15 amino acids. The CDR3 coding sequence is TGTGCCAGCAGTTTGACAGGCTATAGCAATCAGCCCCAGCATTTT. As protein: CASSLTGYSNQPQHF.

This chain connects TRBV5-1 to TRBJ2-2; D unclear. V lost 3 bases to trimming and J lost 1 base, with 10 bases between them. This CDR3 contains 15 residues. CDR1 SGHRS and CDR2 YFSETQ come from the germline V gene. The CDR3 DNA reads TGCGCCAGCAGCTCCGTAGGGCGGAACACCGGGGAGCTGTTTTTT. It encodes CASSSVGRNTGELFF.

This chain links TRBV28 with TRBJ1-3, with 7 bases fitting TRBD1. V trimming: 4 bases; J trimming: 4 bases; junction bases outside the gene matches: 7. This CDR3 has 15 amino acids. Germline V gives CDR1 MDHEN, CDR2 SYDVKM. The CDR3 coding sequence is TGTGCCAGCAGTTCTACAGGGGCGTCGGGAAACACCATATATTTT. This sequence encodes CASSSTGASGNTIYF.

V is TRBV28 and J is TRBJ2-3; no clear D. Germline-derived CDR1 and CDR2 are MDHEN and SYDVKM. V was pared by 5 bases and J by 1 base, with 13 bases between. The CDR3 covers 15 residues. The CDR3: CASSIQGPGTDTQYF. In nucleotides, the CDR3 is TGTGCCAGCAGTATACAAGGTCCTGGCACAGATACGCAGTATTTT.

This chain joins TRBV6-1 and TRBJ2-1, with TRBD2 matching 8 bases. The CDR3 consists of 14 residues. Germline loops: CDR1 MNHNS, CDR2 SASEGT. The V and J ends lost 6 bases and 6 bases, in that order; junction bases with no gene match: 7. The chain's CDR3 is CASSQREGGNEQFF. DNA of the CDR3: TGTGCCAGCAGCCAACGGGAGGGTGGCAATGAGCAGTTCTTC.

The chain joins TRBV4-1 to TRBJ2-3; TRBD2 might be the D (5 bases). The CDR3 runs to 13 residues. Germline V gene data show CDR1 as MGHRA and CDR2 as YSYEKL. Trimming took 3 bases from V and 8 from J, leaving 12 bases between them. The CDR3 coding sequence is TGCGCCAGCAGCCAGGGTACTAGTGCTACGCAGTATTTT. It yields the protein CASSQGTSATQYF.

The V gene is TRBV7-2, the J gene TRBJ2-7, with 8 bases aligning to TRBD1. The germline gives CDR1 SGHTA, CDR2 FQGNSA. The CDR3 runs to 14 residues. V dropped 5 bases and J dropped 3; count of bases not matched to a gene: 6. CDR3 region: CASSRRTGNYEQYF. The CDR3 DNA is TGTGCCAGCAGCCGCCGGACAGGGAACTACGAGCAGTACTTC. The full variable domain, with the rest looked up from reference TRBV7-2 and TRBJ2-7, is GAGVSQSPSNKVTEKGKDVELRCDPISGHTALYWYRQSLGQGLEFLIYFQGNSAPDKSGLPSDRFSAERTGGSVSTLTIQRTQQEDSAVYLCASSRRTGNYEQYFGPGTRLTVT.

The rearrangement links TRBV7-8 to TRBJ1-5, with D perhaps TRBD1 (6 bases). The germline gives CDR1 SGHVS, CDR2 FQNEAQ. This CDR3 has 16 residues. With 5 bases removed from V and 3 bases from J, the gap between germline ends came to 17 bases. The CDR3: CASSNRRDTFNQPQHF. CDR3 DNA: TGTGCCAGCAGCAACCGCCGGGACACCTTCAATCAGCCCCAGCATTTT.

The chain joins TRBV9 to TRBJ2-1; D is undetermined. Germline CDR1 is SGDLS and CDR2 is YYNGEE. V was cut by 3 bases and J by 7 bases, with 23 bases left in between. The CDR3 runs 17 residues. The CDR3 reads CASSEEIGRALDNEQFF. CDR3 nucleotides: TGTGCCAGCAGCGAAGAAATCGGTAGGGCTCTGGATAATGAGCAGTTCTTC.

CDR3 amino acids: CASLQGGGRYNEQFF. The CDR3 DNA reads TGTGCCAGCCTCCAAGGGGGAGGGCGATACAATGAGCAGTTCTTC. The chain employs TRBV19 and TRBJ2-1; maybe TRBD2 (7 bases). V was cut by 9 bases and J by 4 bases, with 19 bases left in between. The CDR3 is 15 amino acids. Per germline, CDR1 LNHDA and CDR2 SQIVND (reference sequence).

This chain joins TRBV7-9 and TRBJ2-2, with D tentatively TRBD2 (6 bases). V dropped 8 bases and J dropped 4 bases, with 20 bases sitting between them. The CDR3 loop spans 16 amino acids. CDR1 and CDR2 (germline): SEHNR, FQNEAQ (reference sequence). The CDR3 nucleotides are TGTGCCAGCCCGGGGACTGCCCGGGTGAGCACCGGGGAGCTGTTTTTT. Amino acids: CASPGTARVSTGELFF.

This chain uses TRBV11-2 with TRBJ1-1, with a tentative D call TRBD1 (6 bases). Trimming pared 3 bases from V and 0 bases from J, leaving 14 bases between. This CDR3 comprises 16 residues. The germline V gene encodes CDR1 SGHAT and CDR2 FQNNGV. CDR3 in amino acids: CASSLGGGYVNTEAFF. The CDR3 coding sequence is TGTGCCAGCAGCTTGGGAGGGGGGTACGTGAACACTGAAGCTTTCTTT. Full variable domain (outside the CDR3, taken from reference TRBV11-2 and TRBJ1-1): EAGVAQSPRYKIIEKRQSVAFWCNPISGHATLYWYQQILGQGPKLLIQFQNNGVVDDSQLPKDRFSAERLKGVDSTLKIQPAKLEDSAVYLCASSLGGGYVNTEAFFGQGTRLTVV.